The 8 T cell receptor beta chains listed next were all sequenced from one sample in a study of response to subunit inactivated influenza vaccine (dated by TCRdb to 2016 to 2018). The library was prepared using RT-PCR. The run used an Illumina HiSeq 2500. In TCRdb, the public reads were trimmed at Q25 with fastp and aligned with MiXCR, with productive beta chains retained. CDR3 protein duplicates are merged, each entry listing the most common genes and DNA. The table for this sample lists 550,000 to 800,000 distinct CDR3 sequences; approximately 14% of them were counted only once. The biggest ten clones account for approximately 10% of the sample. The specimen was PBMCs from blood, collected 11 to 12 days after vaccination. The receptor set was obtained from a man in his fifties or sixties who received an inactivated influenza vaccine. Donor details come from another sample of the same person, matched by shared clones.

This clonotype has at least ten counts. This chain links TRBV9 with TRBJ1-5; 8 bases fit TRBD1. The CDR3 totals 15 residues. Germline CDR1 reads SGDLS; CDR2 reads YYNGEE. V lost 4 bases, J lost 2 bases, and 5 bases stayed unmatched. The CDR3 loop reads CASSPGTGGNQPQHF. CDR3 DNA sequence: TGTGCCAGCAGCCCCGGGACAGGCGGCAATCAGCCCCAGCATTTT.

This clonotype occurred a few times. This chain links TRBV4-3 with TRBJ2-2, with D perhaps matching TRBD1 (6 bases). CDR1 is LGHNA, CDR2 YSLEER, per germline. The CDR3 is 15 amino acids. V was pared by 4 bases and J by 4 bases, with 13 bases between. CDR3 DNA: TGCGCCAGCAGCCCTCAAACAGGGACCACCGGGGAGCTGTTTTTT. This codes for CASSPQTGTTGELFF.

This sequence joins TRBV18 and TRBJ1-3, with a weak D call TRBD1 (6 bases). The CDR3 runs 18 residues. The germline gives CDR1 KGHSH, CDR2 LQKENI. The V end was cut by 5 bases, the J end by 0 bases, with 20 bases between. This chain's CDR3 is CASSFAPGTPSSGNTIYF. For the CDR3, the DNA is TGTGCCAGCTCATTCGCGCCCGGGACACCGAGCTCTGGAAACACCATATATTTT. The entire variable domain, with the rest obtained from reference TRBV18 and TRBJ1-3, is as follows: NAGVMQNPRHLVRRRGQEARLRCSPMKGHSHVYWYRQLPEEGLKFMVYLQKENIIDESGMPKERFSAEFPKEGPSILRIQQVVRGDSAAYFCASSFAPGTPSSGNTIYFGEGSWLTVV.

The chain combines TRBV4-2 with TRBJ2-3; tentative D call: TRBD2 (6 bases). The CDR3 is 18 residues long. Germline values: CDR1 LGHNA, CDR2 YNFKEQ. Trimming pared 1 base from V and 1 base from J, leaving 18 bases between. The CDR3 bases are TGTGCCAGCAGCCAAGGACCCCCAGCGCGGGGAGGCACAGATACGCAGTATTTT. It codes for CASSQGPPARGGTDTQYF.

The chain couples TRBV12-3 or TRBV12-4 to TRBJ1-1; unclear D gene. Trimming removed 4 bases at V and 5 bases at J, with 14 bases between. The CDR3 sequence is 14 residues long. CDR3 nucleotides: TGTGCCAGCAGTTGGGGTGACGCCGGAACTGAAGCTTTCTTT. Its translation is CASSWGDAGTEAFF.

This clonotype came up a few times. V is TRBV7-2 and J is TRBJ2-5; 7 bases line up with TRBD2. The CDR3 spans 16 residues. Germline lookup yields CDR1 SGHTA and CDR2 FQGNSA. The J segment lost 0 bases and the V segment lost 5 bases, leaving 9 bases of the junction unmatched. The CDR3 DNA sequence: TGTGCCAGCAGCACTACTAGCGCCTCGTACCAAGAGACCCAGTACTTC. Residues: CASSTTSASYQETQYF. The full variable domain, in which reference TRBV7-2 and TRBJ2-5 provide the parts outside the CDR3, is GAGVSQSPSNKVTEKGKDVELRCDPISGHTALYWYRQSLGQGLEFLIYFQGNSAPDKSGLPSDRFSAERTGGSVSTLTIQRTQQEDSAVYLCASSTTSASYQETQYFGPGTRLLVL.

V is TRBV6-5 and J is TRBJ1-2; 8 bases are shared with TRBD1. The CDR3 spans 17 residues. The junction had 17 bases not matched to a gene; V was cut back by 8 bases and J by 3 bases. CDR1 is MNHEY, CDR2 SVGAGI, per germline. As DNA, the CDR3 is TGTGCCAGCGTTACCCTCCCGGACAGGGCGGGAGACTATGGCTACACCTTC. Amino acids: CASVTLPDRAGDYGYTF.

The V and J genes are TRBV12-3 or TRBV12-4 and TRBJ2-5; a weak D match, TRBD1 (6 bases). The CDR3 length is 15 residues. V was cut by 5 bases and J by 4 bases, with 17 bases left in between. The CDR3 DNA reads TGTGCCAGCAGTAGGGACATACCGGTATCAGAGACCCAGTACTTC. It specifies CASSRDIPVSETQYF.